The 9 T cell receptor beta chains below come from one sample, sequenced in a study of patients and donors after allogeneic stem cell transplantation. TCRdb fed the RT-PCR reads into MiXCR, producing one record per CDR3 protein. Counted here are 10,000 or so distinct CDR3 sequences, 5.9% occurring once; the ten biggest clones make up roughly a quarter. The specimen was blood, either unsorted or a sorted T cell fraction (not recorded which). The source of these receptors is a human donor who was either an allogeneic HSCT recipient or a stem cell or donor lymphocyte infusion donor (not recorded which). It is not recorded whose cells these are; they may come from a transplant donor.

By sample fraction, this clonotype is medium-sized (0.01 to 0.1%). J is TRBJ2-3 and V is TRBV12-3 or TRBV12-4; no reliable D call. V lost 4 bases and J lost 2, with 7 bases in between. This CDR3 comprises 13 residues. The CDR3 spells CASSSGLTDTQYF. In DNA form, the CDR3 reads TGTGCCAGCAGTTCGGGCCTCACAGATACGCAGTATTTT.

This clonotype came up many times. The chain links TRBV6-5 to TRBJ1-1; 7 nucleotides agree with TRBD1. From germline, CDR1 is MNHEY and CDR2 SVGAGI. The CDR3 is 14 residues long. J was trimmed by 4 bases and V by 5 bases; bases with no gene match: 7. The CDR3 region is CASSNHRGSTEAFF. CDR3 DNA sequence: TGTGCCAGCAGTAACCACAGGGGAAGCACTGAAGCTTTCTTT.

This clonotype was seen many times. The chain is built from TRBV7-9 and TRBJ1-1; D gene ambiguous. CDR3 length: 13 amino acids. Germline V gene data show CDR1 as SEHNR and CDR2 as FQNEAQ (reference sequence). V lost 6 bases to trimming and J lost 5 bases, with 13 bases between them. The CDR3 sequence is CASREDSVTEAFF. DNA of the CDR3: TGTGCCAGCAGGGAGGATTCGGTGACTGAAGCTTTCTTT.

This clonotype was seen ten or more times. V gene TRBV20-1 combines with J gene TRBJ2-2, with D perhaps matching TRBD1 (5 bases). Trimming left V 2 bases short and J 6 bases short, with 13 bases between. Germline V gene data show CDR1 as DFQATT and CDR2 as SNEGSKA (reference sequence). The CDR3 is 14 residues long. CDR3 protein: CSARSPGWSGELFF. The DNA of the CDR3 is TGCAGTGCTAGATCGCCAGGGTGGTCCGGGGAGCTGTTTTTT.

This clonotype was counted many times. The chain recombines TRBV5-5 with TRBJ1-5; D ambiguous. Looked up from germline, CDR1 is SGHKS and CDR2 is YYEKEE (reference sequence). CDR3 length equals 14 residues. Trimming stripped 2 bases from V and 3 bases from J, with 9 bases between. CDR3 nucleotides: TGTGCCAGCAGCTTTCGTCAGGTCAATCAGCCCCAGCATTTT. It codes for CASSFRQVNQPQHF.

The table lists this clonotype with many counts. The chain has TRBV10-3 and TRBJ2-1; TRBD1 agrees at 7 bases. With 4 bases clipped from V and 4 bases from J, the junction kept 13 bases outside the gene matches. The germline gives CDR1 ENHRY, CDR2 SYGVKD. This CDR3 region has 17 residues. For the CDR3, the DNA is TGTGCCATCAGTGCCCCTAGGCAGGGGGACCTATACAATGAGCAGTTCTTC. It translates to CAISAPRQGDLYNEQFF.

This clonotype is termed medium-sized. The chain joins TRBV18 to TRBJ1-5, with 10 bases aligning to TRBD1. Germline values: CDR1 KGHSH, CDR2 LQKENI. After removal of 0 bases from V and 4 bases from J, the junction contained 0 bases not matched to a gene. The CDR3 covers 15 residues. CDR3 loop: CASSPPGQGNQPQHF. DNA for the CDR3: TGTGCCAGCTCACCACCGGGACAGGGGAATCAGCCCCAGCATTTT. The full variable domain, with the rest looked up from reference TRBV18 and TRBJ1-5, is NAGVMQNPRHLVRRRGQEARLRCSPMKGHSHVYWYRQLPEEGLKFMVYLQKENIIDESGMPKERFSAEFPKEGPSILRIQQVVRGDSAAYFCASSPPGQGNQPQHFGDGTRLSIL.

The chain recombines TRBV11-2 with TRBJ2-3; no clear D. Trimming cost V 3 bases and J 6 bases, with 7 bases left between them. Germline CDR1 reads SGHAT; CDR2 reads FQNNGV. The CDR3 is made up of 12 amino acids. CDR3 DNA sequence: TGTGCCAGCAGCTTTGTACGTGATACGCAGTATTTT. It is translated as CASSFVRDTQYF.

This clonotype turned up a few times. This chain uses TRBV9 with TRBJ2-1; 7 nucleotides agree with TRBD2. The CDR3 spans 16 residues. The germline gives CDR1 SGDLS, CDR2 YYNGEE. J lost 5 bases, V lost 1 base, and 9 bases had no gene match. The CDR3 DNA sequence: TGTGCCAGCAGCGTACTAGCGGCCCACCAAAACAATGAGCAGTTCTTC. As protein: CASSVLAAHQNNEQFF. Together with reference TRBV9 and TRBJ2-1, the CDR3 gives the full variable domain: DSGVTQTPKHLITATGQRVTLRCSPRSGDLSVYWYQQSLDQGLQFLIQYYNGEERAKGNILERFSAQQFPDLHSELNLSSLELGDSALYFCASSVLAAHQNNEQFFGPGTRLTVL.